These T cell receptor beta chains were read from a single sample in a study of blood T cell repertoires in COVID-19. TCRdb keeps only in-frame clones here, not all; method: immunoSEQ multiplex PCR. The sample has 250,000 to 300,000 clones; around 92% are singletons. Sequenced input: peripheral blood. These receptors all stem from a woman aged 30 to 39 with COVID-19, enrolled during active disease. CDR3s include the opening cysteine and the closing phenylalanine or tryptophan. Fields, in order: V gene, D gene, clone size, J gene, CDR3 protein, CDR3 DNA. The D gene is left open where the match is weak. Not every row has a clone size; where given, it reads once, few, many or a size class.

TRBV11-3	.	.	TRBJ2-1	CASSLGPARSPHNEQFF	TGTGCCAGCAGCTTAGGGCCCGCTAGATCCCCCCACAATGAGCAGTTCTTC
TRBV28	.	.	TRBJ1-2	CASRTDFDGYTF	TGTGCCAGCAGGACCGACTTCGATGGCTACACCTTC
TRBV19	.	.	TRBJ2-1	CASSISPGQRYNEQFF	TGTGCCAGTAGTATATCCCCCGGACAGCGTTACAATGAGCAGTTCTTC
TRBV12-3/TRBV12-4	.	.	TRBJ1-2	CASSFNSNYGYTF	TGTGCCAGCAGTTTTAACAGTAACTATGGCTACACCTTC
TRBV29-1	.	few	TRBJ2-1	CSVETSYNEQFF	TGCAGCGTTGAAACATCCTACAATGAGCAGTTCTTC
TRBV5-1	TRBD2	.	TRBJ2-1	CASSLLGTREYNEQFF	TGCGCCAGCAGCTTACTTGGGACTAGGGAATACAATGAGCAGTTCTTC
TRBV29-1	TRBD1	.	TRBJ1-1	CSAGDDRENVEAFF	TGCAGCGCCGGGGATGACAGGGAGAATGTTGAAGCTTTCTTT
TRBV7-2	.	.	TRBJ1-1	CASSLVRRSEAFF	TGTGCCAGCAGCTTAGTGAGGCGGAGTGAAGCTTTCTTT
TRBV19	TRBD1	.	TRBJ2-1	CASSQTGSSYNEQFF	TGTGCCAGTAGTCAGACAGGGAGCTCCTACAATGAGCAGTTCTTC
TRBV19	TRBD2	.	TRBJ2-3	CASSMELAGVWSTDMQYF	TGTGCCAGTAGTATGGAGCTAGCGGGGGTATGGAGCACAGATATGCAGTATTTT
TRBV19	TRBD1	.	TRBJ1-4	CASMVQGAEKLFF	TGTGCCAGTATGGTCCAGGGGGCTGAAAAACTGTTTTTT
TRBV7-9	TRBD1	.	TRBJ1-1	CASQTSGTENTEAFF	TGTGCCAGCCAGACATCCGGGACAGAGAACACTGAAGCTTTCTTT
TRBV3-1/TRBV3-2	.	few	TRBJ1-1	CASSPSGGAREAFF	TGTGCCAGCAGTCCCTCGGGGGGCGCCCGTGAAGCTTTCTTT
TRBV11-2	.	.	TRBJ2-7	CASSLVPVYEQYF	TGTGCCAGCAGCTTAGTTCCGGTCTACGAGCAGTACTTC
TRBV19	.	.	TRBJ1-2	CASSIWGPEGYTF	TGTGCCAGTAGTATATGGGGGCCTGAGGGCTACACCTTC
TRBV19	TRBD1	.	TRBJ1-2	CASTKGGSYGYTF	TGTGCCAGTACCAAAGGGGGCTCCTATGGCTACACCTTC
TRBV7-2	TRBD2	.	TRBJ2-3	CASSFYPQLAGGTDTQYF	TGTGCCAGCAGCTTCTACCCACAACTAGCGGGGGGCACAGATACGCAGTATTTT
TRBV27	.	.	TRBJ2-1	CASSLGLAHNEQFF	TGTGCCAGTTCCCTGGGGCTAGCGCACAATGAGCAGTTCTTC
TRBV7-2	.	.	TRBJ1-2	CASSQITQGLGGYTF	TGTGCCAGCAGCCAGATTACCCAGGGCCTTGGGGGCTACACCTTC
TRBV7-9	.	.	TRBJ1-2	CASSRAGGNYGYTF	TGTGCCAGCAGCCGAGCTGGGGGGAACTATGGCTACACCTTC
TRBV5-1	.	.	TRBJ2-3	CASSPGGTDTQYF	TGCGCCAGCAGCCCCGGGGGCACAGATACGCAGTATTTT
TRBV9	TRBD1	.	TRBJ2-3	CASSPRTGGTSGDTQYF	TGTGCCAGCAGCCCCCGGACAGGGGGCACGTCAGGAGATACGCAGTATTTT
TRBV27	.	.	TRBJ2-2	CASSGLTGELFF	TGTGCCAGCAGTGGACTCACCGGGGAGCTGTTTTTT
TRBV7-9	TRBD1	few	TRBJ2-2	CASTNQGVVGELFF	TGTGCCAGCACCAACCAGGGGGTGGTCGGGGAGCTGTTTTTT
TRBV10-1	TRBD2	.	TRBJ2-3	CANSGLAHGDTQYF	TGCGCCAACTCGGGACTAGCCCACGGAGATACGCAGTATTTT
TRBV6-5	TRBD1	.	TRBJ1-2	CASSYYRGGYTF	TGTGCCAGCAGTTATTACAGGGGCGGCTACACCTTC
TRBV5-8	.	.	TRBJ1-1	CASSSPSQGNTEAFF	TGTGCCAGCAGCTCCCCTTCCCAGGGGAACACTGAAGCTTTCTTT
TRBV6-5	TRBD2	.	TRBJ2-1	CATALGLAGYNEQFF	TGTGCCACCGCTCTGGGGCTAGCGGGGTACAATGAGCAGTTCTTC
TRBV5-4	TRBD2	.	TRBJ2-1	CASSPQMGLAGYHEQFF	TGTGCCAGCAGCCCGCAAATGGGACTAGCGGGATATCATGAGCAGTTCTTC
TRBV11-2	TRBD1	.	TRBJ2-1	CASSLGGQGGDEQFF	TGTGCCAGCAGCTTAGGGGGACAGGGTGGCGATGAGCAGTTCTTC
TRBV19	.	.	TRBJ1-1	CASSTTGSAADEAFF	TGTGCCAGTAGTACGACAGGATCCGCCGCGGATGAAGCTTTCTTT
TRBV19	.	.	TRBJ2-7	CASSAGSPSYEQYF	TGTGCCAGTAGTGCGGGGAGCCCCTCCTACGAGCAGTACTTC
TRBV5-4	.	few	TRBJ1-2	CASSLGGADYGYTF	TGTGCCAGCAGCTTGGGTGGGGCGGACTATGGCTACACCTTC
TRBV19	.	.	TRBJ1-5	CASSFQGTNQPQHF	TGTGCCAGTAGCTTCCAGGGAACTAATCAGCCCCAGCATTTT
TRBV6-5	TRBD1	few	TRBJ1-1	CASSYGQVNTEAFF	TGTGCCAGCAGTTACGGACAGGTGAACACTGAAGCTTTCTTT
TRBV7-9	TRBD1	.	TRBJ1-6	CASSPWTGWDSPLHF	TGTGCCAGCAGCCCCTGGACAGGATGGGATTCACCCCTCCACTTT
TRBV30	.	.	TRBJ1-5	CAARGGGNNQPQHF	TGTGCAGCCCGGGGAGGGGGAAACAATCAGCCCCAGCATTTT
TRBV2	.	.	TRBJ1-5	CASSSQGRGNQPQHF	TGTGCCAGCAGTTCACAGGGAAGGGGCAATCAGCCCCAGCATTTT
TRBV19	.	.	TRBJ1-1	CASSIGQNTEAFF	TGTGCCAGTAGTATCGGACAGAACACTGAAGCTTTCTTT
TRBV19	TRBD1	.	TRBJ2-2	CAIRRTGAAGELFF	TGTGCCATTCGGAGGACAGGGGCCGCCGGGGAGCTGTTTTTT
TRBV5-4	.	.	TRBJ1-6	CASSSGASNSPLHF	TGTGCCAGCAGCTCGGGAGCGAGTAATTCACCCCTCCACTTT
TRBV5-4	TRBD2	few	TRBJ2-3	CASSLRLAGGPSTDTQYF	TGTGCCAGCAGCTTGAGGCTAGCGGGGGGGCCGAGCACAGATACGCAGTATTTT
TRBV19	.	few	TRBJ2-7	CASSILAGPHEQYF	TGTGCCAGTAGTATTCTGGCAGGGCCCCACGAGCAGTACTTC
TRBV4-1	.	.	TRBJ2-3	CASSQDGFRGGEDTQYF	TGCGCCAGCAGCCAAGATGGGTTTAGGGGGGGCGAGGATACGCAGTATTTT
TRBV10-1	TRBD2	.	TRBJ2-7	CASSESRGAFSEQYF	TGCGCCAGCAGTGAGTCGCGGGGGGCCTTCTCCGAGCAGTACTTC
TRBV29-1	TRBD1	.	TRBJ1-2	CSVVRGQGEYGYTF	TGCAGCGTTGTCAGGGGACAGGGGGAGTATGGCTACACCTTC